This T cell receptor beta chain was sequenced during a study of molecular identifiers for immune sequencing clone quantification. Losses at the gene ends were 1 base for V and 4 bases for J; bases not matched to a gene: 12. From germline, CDR1 is LGHNA and CDR2 YSLEER. This CDR3 spans 17 amino acids. TCRdb reprocessed the PCR reads via MiXCR and lists one record per CDR3 protein. The sample shows roughly 630,000 distinct CDR3 sequences, 25% of them seen only once. Source material: naive CD8+ T cells from blood, with Jurkat cell RNA spiked in. As for subset: FACS-sorted CD8+CD4-CCR7+CD45RA+ naive T cells. The sequence was obtained from a human donor in good health. Some libraries in this study had Jurkat cell RNA spiked in. The chain couples TRBV4-3 to TRBJ2-7, with 8 positions matching TRBD2. The CDR3 nucleotides are TGCGCCAGCAGCCAAGCGGGGGGGGCAGGGAACTTTTACGAGCAGTACTTC. Translated, it gives CASSQAGGAGNFYEQYF.